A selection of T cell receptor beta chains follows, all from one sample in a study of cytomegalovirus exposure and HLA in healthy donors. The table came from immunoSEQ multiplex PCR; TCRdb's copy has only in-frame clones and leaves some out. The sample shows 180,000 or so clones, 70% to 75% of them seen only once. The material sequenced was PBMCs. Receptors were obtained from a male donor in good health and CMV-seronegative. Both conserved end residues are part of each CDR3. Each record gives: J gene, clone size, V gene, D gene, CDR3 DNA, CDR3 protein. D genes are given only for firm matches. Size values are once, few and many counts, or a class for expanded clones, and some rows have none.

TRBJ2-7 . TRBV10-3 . TGTGCCATCAGTCTCGCTAAACAGGACTACGAGCAGTACTTC CAISLAKQDYEQYF
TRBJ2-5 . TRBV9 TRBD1 TGTGCCAGCAGCGTAGGGGGACAGCAAGAGACCCAGTACTTC CASSVGGQQETQYF
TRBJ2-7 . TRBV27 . TGTGCCAGCAGTAGTCGACCCACGGGCGAGCAGTACTTC CASSSRPTGEQYF
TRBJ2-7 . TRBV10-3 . TGTGCCATCAAGGGAGGGACAGGTTCTAGTTACGAGCAGTACTTC CAIKGGTGSSYEQYF
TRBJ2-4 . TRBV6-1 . TGTGCCAGCAGTGAAAGCTCGATAGCCAAAAACATTCAGTACTTC CASSESSIAKNIQYF
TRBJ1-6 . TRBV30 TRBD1 TGTGCCTGGAGCCCGCCACTCGACAGGGGATTTTATAATTCACCCCTCCACTTT CAWSPPLDRGFYNSPLHF
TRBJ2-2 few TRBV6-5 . TGTGCCAGCAGTTACCAAAACACCGGGGAGCTGTTTTTT CASSYQNTGELFF
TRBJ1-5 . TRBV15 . TGTGCCACCAAGAGGTCAGGGGATAGCAATCAGCCCCAGCATTTT CATKRSGDSNQPQHF
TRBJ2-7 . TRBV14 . TGTGCCAGCAGCCAGGATAGACAAGGCGAGCAGTACTTC CASSQDRQGEQYF
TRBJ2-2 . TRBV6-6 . TGTGCCAGCAGTTACAGGGGTGACACCGGGGAGCTGTTTTTT CASSYRGDTGELFF
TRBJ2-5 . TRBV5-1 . TGCGCCAGCAGCTTGGGTGCGGGCCAAGAGACCCAGTACTTC CASSLGAGQETQYF
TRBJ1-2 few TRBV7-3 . TGTGCCAGCAGCTCCGTGTTGACTAAGAACTATGGCTACACCTTC CASSSVLTKNYGYTF
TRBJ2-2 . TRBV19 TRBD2 TGTGCCAGTAGTTTTAGCGGGGGGTCGAACACCGGGGAGCTGTTTTTT CASSFSGGSNTGELFF
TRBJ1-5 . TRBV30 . TGTGCCTGGAGTGTACGGGGTGTAGGCAATCAGCCCCAGCATTTT CAWSVRGVGNQPQHF
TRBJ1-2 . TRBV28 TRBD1 TGTGCCAGCAGTCCCGGGGACAGCGGGGGCTACACCTTC CASSPGDSGGYTF
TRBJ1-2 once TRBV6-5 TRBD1 TGTGCCAGCAGTTATCGACAGGGTAACTATGGCTACACCTTC CASSYRQGNYGYTF
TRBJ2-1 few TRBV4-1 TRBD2 TGCGCCAGCAGCCGTCTTTCCGGGACTAGCGACAATGAGCAGTTCTTC CASSRLSGTSDNEQFF
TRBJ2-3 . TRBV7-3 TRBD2 TGTGCCAGCAGCTTAGGGGCTAGCGGAAGCACAGATACGCAGTATTTT CASSLGASGSTDTQYF
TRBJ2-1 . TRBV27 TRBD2 TGTGCCAGCAGTTTATTGCGGGAGTCACTGACTGAGCAGTTCTTC CASSLLRESLTEQFF
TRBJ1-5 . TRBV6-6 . TGTGCCAGCAGTACCAGGATGGGCAATCAGCCCCAGCATTTT CASSTRMGNQPQHF
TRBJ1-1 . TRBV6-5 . TGTGCCAGCAGTGACAGGCAATTGAACACTGAAGCTTTCTTT CASSDRQLNTEAFF
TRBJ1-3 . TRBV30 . TGTGCCTGGAGCCTTGCTGGAAACACCATATATTTT CAWSLAGNTIYF
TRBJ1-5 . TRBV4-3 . TGCGCCAGCAGCCAAGACACATTTAGCAATCAGCCCCAGCATTTT CASSQDTFSNQPQHF
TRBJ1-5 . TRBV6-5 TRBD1 TGTGCCAGCAGTCCCGGGACAGAAATCAATCAGCCCCAGCATTTT CASSPGTEINQPQHF
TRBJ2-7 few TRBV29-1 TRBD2 TGCAGCGTAGTAGCGGGACCGGACTACGAGCAGTACTTC CSVVAGPDYEQYF
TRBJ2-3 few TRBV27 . TGTGCCAGCAGTTTGCCCTCTAGGACAGATACGCAGTATTTT CASSLPSRTDTQYF
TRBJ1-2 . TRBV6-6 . TGTGCCAGCAGTTATCGAGACAGGCCTGGGCTAGGCTACACCTTC CASSYRDRPGLGYTF
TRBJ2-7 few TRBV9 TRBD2 TGTGCCAGCAGCGCATCCGGGACTAGCTTTTACGAGCAGTACTTC CASSASGTSFYEQYF
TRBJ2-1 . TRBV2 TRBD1 TGTGCCAGCAGAACAGGGGGCTCCTACAATGAGCAGTTCTTC CASRTGGSYNEQFF
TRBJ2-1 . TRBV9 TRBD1 TGTGCCAGCAGCATGACGACAGGGGGCTATGAGCAGTTCTTC CASSMTTGGYEQFF
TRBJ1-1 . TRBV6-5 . TGTGCCAGCTGCGGGAGGGGGGCCGGGAACACTGAAGCTTTCTTT CASCGRGAGNTEAFF
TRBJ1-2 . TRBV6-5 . TGTGCCAGCAGTTACTCCTCGATGGACAGCTATGGCTACACCTTC CASSYSSMDSYGYTF
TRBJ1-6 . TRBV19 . TGTGCCAGTAGTATAAGGGGGGGGAAGAGTAATTCACCCCTCCACTTT CASSIRGGKSNSPLHF
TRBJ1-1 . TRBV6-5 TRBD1 TGTGCCAGCAGTTTTACAGGGGAGGAGGACACTGAAGCTTTCTTT CASSFTGEEDTEAFF
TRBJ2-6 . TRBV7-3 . TGTGCCAGCAGCTTAACCGGGTCTGGGGCCAACGTCCTGACTTTC CASSLTGSGANVLTF
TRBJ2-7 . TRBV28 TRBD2 TGTGCCAGCAGTACCGGGACTAGCGGGTATCCCTACGAGCAGTACTTC CASSTGTSGYPYEQYF
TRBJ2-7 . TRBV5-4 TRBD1 TGTGCCAGCAGCATGACAGGGGGGAGTGAGCAGTACTTC CASSMTGGSEQYF
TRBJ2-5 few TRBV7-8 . TGTGCCAGCAGCTTATATCCTAGTGAGACCCAGTACTTC CASSLYPSETQYF
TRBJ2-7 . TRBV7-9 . TGTGCCAGCAGCTTAGGACTTTTCACGGGCTCCTACGAGCAGTACTTC CASSLGLFTGSYEQYF
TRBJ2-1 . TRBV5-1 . TGCGCCAGCAGCGAGGGAGTCCGGTCCTACAATGAGCAGTTCTTC CASSEGVRSYNEQFF
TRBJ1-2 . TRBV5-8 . TGTGCCAGCAGCGCGGGCCGGGTGGAGTATGGCTACACCTTC CASSAGRVEYGYTF
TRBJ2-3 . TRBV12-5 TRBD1 TGTGCTAGTGGTTTGTTAACAGGGGGAACAGATACGCAGTATTTT CASGLLTGGTDTQYF
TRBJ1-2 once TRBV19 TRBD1 TGTGCCAGTGCGCCTGGACAGGGAACTGGGTGGTATGGCTACACCTTC CASAPGQGTGWYGYTF
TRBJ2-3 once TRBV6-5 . TGTGCCAGCGGCTCGGACTACAGCACAGATACGCAGTATTTT CASGSDYSTDTQYF
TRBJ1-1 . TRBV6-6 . TGTGCCAGCAGGGGGGAGGGTAGGACAGATGAAGCTTTCTTT CASRGEGRTDEAFF
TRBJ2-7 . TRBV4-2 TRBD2 TGTGCCAGCAGCCAAGAAAGGCCTAGCGGGGGGGTATACGAGCAGTACTTC CASSQERPSGGVYEQYF
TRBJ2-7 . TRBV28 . TGTGCCAGCAGTCCACAGCTCTACGAGCAGTACTTC CASSPQLYEQYF
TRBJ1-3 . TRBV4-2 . TGTGCCAGCAGCCGCCCCCCAGGGGACACCATATATTTT CASSRPPGDTIYF
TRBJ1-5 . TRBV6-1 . TGTGCCAGCACTCGGGGAGGGAGCAATCAGCCCCAGCATTTT CASTRGGSNQPQHF
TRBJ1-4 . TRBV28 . TGTGCCAGCAGTCTCAATGACAGTGGGGAAAAACTGTTTTTT CASSLNDSGEKLFF
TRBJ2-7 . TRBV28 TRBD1 TGTGCCAGCAGTCGGGACAGCTACGAGCAGTACTTC CASSRDSYEQYF
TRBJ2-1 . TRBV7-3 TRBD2 TGTGCCAGCAGCTCCCAGCGGGGGGAGCAGTTCTTC CASSSQRGEQFF
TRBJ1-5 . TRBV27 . TGCGCCAGCAGGATGACAGTTAACAATCAGCCCCAGCATTTT CASRMTVNNQPQHF
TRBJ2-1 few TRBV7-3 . TGTGCCAGCAGCCTGACTCCCCCGGCGGAGCAGTTCTTC CASSLTPPAEQFF